This T cell receptor (beta chain) was sequenced for a study of blood T cells in healthy people across ages. It was with a sample-barcoded 5' primer and a J-beta primer mix that a second PCR of roughly 7 to 12 cycles was run. TCRdb processed the 5' RACE reads anew with MiXCR; each CDR3 protein has one entry. This table holds about 640,000 distinct CDR3 sequences, 45% to 65% found once. Germline lookup yields CDR1 LGHDT and CDR2 YNNKEL (reference sequence). The CDR3 has 17 amino acids. Trimming took 0 bases from V and 0 from J, leaving 12 bases between them. The sample was blood. The sequence derives from a man in his sixties in good health. The chain recombines TRBV3-1 with TRBJ2-1; D gene ambiguous. As DNA, the CDR3 is TGTGCCAGCAGCCAAGACGGGTGGCGGAGCTCCTACAATGAGCAGTTCTTC. It codes for CASSQDGWRSSYNEQFF.